These 18 T cell receptor beta chains came from one sample sequenced in a study of blood T cell repertoires in COVID-19. Using immunoSEQ multiplex PCR, the repertoire was profiled, and TCRdb retains in-frame clones only, with some absent. This table has more than 200,000 clones, around 84% appearing once. Material for sequencing was peripheral blood. Receptor source: a man in his fifties or sixties with acute or convalescent COVID-19.

This chain joins TRBV13 and TRBJ2-2; D is possibly TRBD2 (5 bases). Germline V CDR1 and CDR2: PRHDT, FYEKMQ (reference sequence). The V and J ends lost 2 bases and 6 bases respectively, with 7 bases between them. This CDR3 spans 13 amino acids. DNA for the CDR3: TGTGCCAGCAGCTTAAGAGGGTCCGGGGAGCTGTTTTTT. Translated, it gives CASSLRGSGELFF.

The J gene is TRBJ1-3, the V gene TRBV27; D is perhaps TRBD1 (5 bases). There are 15 residues in the CDR3. Germline-derived CDR1 and CDR2 are MNHEY and SMNVEV (reference sequence). Trimming took off 10 bases at V and 0 bases at J, with 16 bases between the two ends. CDR3 DNA sequence: TGTGCCACCGCGGCCGGGACTAGCTCTGGAAACACCATATATTTT. As protein: CATAAGTSSGNTIYF.

The J gene is TRBJ2-3, the V gene TRBV21-1; the tabulated D call, TRBD2, remains unverified against the DNA. TRBV21-1 is a pseudogene. The CDR3 length is 16 residues. In nucleotides, the CDR3 is TGTGCCAGCAGCAAAGTGGGGCTAGCGAGCACAGATACGCAGTATTTT. Its protein is CASSKVGLASTDTQYF.

Notes on this clone: The junction differs from germline at one of its ends, possibly a read error. The chain couples TRBV6-2 or TRBV6-3 to TRBJ2-7; D is uncertain. Germline CDR1 reads MNHEY; CDR2 reads SVGEGT. This CDR3 spans 12 amino acids. The CDR3 nucleotides are TGTGCCAGCAGTTCCCCCCTTTACGGGCAGTACTTC. It encodes CASSSPLYGQYF.

V and J are TRBV5-6 and TRBJ2-5; possibly TRBD2 for D (6 bases). This CDR3 comprises 14 residues. Trimming took 0 bases from V and 5 from J, leaving 11 bases between them. Germline CDR1 is SGHDT and CDR2 is YYEEEE. The DNA for the CDR3 is TGTGCCAGCAGCTTGGTCGGGGGTCAGGAGACCCAGTACTTC. It is translated as CASSLVGGQETQYF.

The rearrangement joins TRBV24-1 to TRBJ2-3; 9 nucleotides agree with TRBD1. Germline V CDR1 and CDR2: KGHDR, SFDVKD. This CDR3 region has 15 residues. J gave up 5 bases and V 3 bases, and 5 bases lay outside the gene matches. CDR3 loop: CATSDVQGAGDTQYF. Here the CDR3 DNA reads TGTGCCACCAGTGATGTACAGGGGGCCGGAGATACGCAGTATTTT.

The rearrangement links TRBV29-1 to TRBJ1-6, with 7 bases that match TRBD1. V was pared by 6 bases and J by 7 bases, with 6 bases of the junction left unmatched. Per the germline V gene, CDR1 is SQVTM and CDR2 is ANQGSEA. CDR3 length: 13 residues. The CDR3 spells CSVSGQENSPLHF. CDR3 sequence (DNA): TGCAGCGTCTCTGGACAGGAGAATTCACCCCTCCACTTT.

This clone was counted ten times or more. The chain joins TRBV28 to TRBJ1-1; 7 bases are a match to TRBD1. This CDR3 spans 16 amino acids. The V segment lost 5 bases and the J segment 0 bases; nucleotides outside the gene matches: 9. Germline CDR1 and CDR2: MDHEN and SYDVKM. The CDR3 is CASSPTGTDMNTEAFF. In DNA form, the CDR3 reads TGTGCCAGCAGTCCAACCGGGACAGACATGAACACTGAAGCTTTCTTT.

This clone was observed a handful of times. The chain carries TRBV5-4 and TRBJ1-6; the D gene is possibly TRBD1 (5 bases). The length of the CDR3 is 14 residues. The V end was cut by 1 base, the J end by 6 bases, with 8 bases between. From germline, CDR1 is SGHNT and CDR2 YYREEE (reference sequence). DNA of the CDR3: TGTGCCAGCAGCTTGAACGGGGGTAATTCACCCCTCCACTTT. Translated, it gives CASSLNGGNSPLHF.

The V gene is TRBV4-2, the J gene TRBJ2-5, with 7 bases fitting TRBD1. Germline loops: CDR1 LGHNA, CDR2 YNFKEQ. This CDR3 is 16 amino acids long. Trimming cost V 0 bases and J 3 bases; bases outside gene matches: 7. The chain's CDR3 is CASSQDLGRGKETQYF. In DNA, the CDR3 is TGTGCCAGCAGCCAAGATCTGGGCAGGGGGAAAGAGACCCAGTACTTC.

The table lists this clone with a few counts. V gene TRBV19 combines with J gene TRBJ2-3; 10 nucleotides align to TRBD2. The CDR3 is made up of 15 amino acids. V shed 5 bases and J 6 bases; nucleotides not matched to a gene: 8. CDR1 is LNHDA, CDR2 SQIVND, per germline (reference sequence). As DNA, the CDR3 is TGTGCCAGTAGTGGTCTAGCGGGGGTAGGGGATACGCAGTATTTT. This gives the protein CASSGLAGVGDTQYF.

This sequence joins TRBV5-6 and TRBJ2-1; the D gene is possibly TRBD2 (5 bases). The CDR3 runs 14 residues. V was clipped by 6 bases and J by 9 bases, with 19 bases between them. Germline CDR1 is SGHDT and CDR2 is YYEEEE. Here the CDR3 reads CASNMEVVRGEQFF. As DNA, the CDR3 is TGTGCCAGCAACATGGAGGTAGTTCGTGGTGAGCAGTTCTTC.

The chain is built from TRBV6-5 and TRBJ1-2; 8 positions agree with TRBD1. Germline CDR1 MNHEY, CDR2 SVGAGI. The CDR3 covers 14 residues. Trimming took 6 bases from V and 6 from J; bases not matched to a gene: 9. The CDR3 here is CASRGGTGSNGYTF. In DNA form, the CDR3 reads TGTGCCAGCAGGGGCGGGACAGGATCTAATGGCTACACCTTC.

The V and J genes are TRBV18 and TRBJ2-1; possible D gene TRBD1, 6 bases. Germline values: CDR1 KGHSH, CDR2 LQKENI. The ends were cut back, 3 bases at V and 5 bases at J, with 11 bases in the middle. The CDR3 covers 14 residues. CDR3 protein: CASSPGTTNNEQFF. CDR3 bases: TGTGCCAGCTCACCCGGGACAACGAACAATGAGCAGTTCTTC. The variable domain in full, completed from reference TRBV18 and TRBJ2-1, reads NAGVMQNPRHLVRRRGQEARLRCSPMKGHSHVYWYRQLPEEGLKFMVYLQKENIIDESGMPKERFSAEFPKEGPSILRIQQVVRGDSAAYFCASSPGTTNNEQFFGPGTRLTVL.

This rearrangement joins TRBV28 to TRBJ2-5, with 9 bases aligning to TRBD2. Germline-derived CDR1 and CDR2 are MDHEN and SYDVKM. The V gene end was trimmed by 5 bases and the J gene end by 2 bases; junction bases not matched to a gene: 9. The CDR3 runs to 16 residues. The CDR3, as DNA: TGTGCCAGCAGTCGGCGACTAGCGGACCTTCAAGAGACCCAGTACTTC. It translates to CASSRRLADLQETQYF.

The chain uses TRBV18 and TRBJ2-2; 8 nucleotides agree with TRBD1. The CDR3 totals 17 residues. V was pared by 3 bases and J by 5 bases, with 11 bases of the junction left unmatched. Looked up from germline, CDR1 is KGHSH and CDR2 is LQKENI. CDR3 protein: CASSPQGALRSTGELFF. The CDR3 DNA follows: TGTGCCAGCTCACCCCAGGGGGCGCTTCGAAGTACCGGGGAGCTGTTTTTT.

The V and J genes are TRBV28 and TRBJ1-1; D gene unclear. The germline gives CDR1 MDHEN, CDR2 SYDVKM. V shed 7 bases and J shed 6 bases, with 9 bases lying between them. CDR3 length: 11 amino acids. CDR3 residues: CASTSQAEAFF. The CDR3 DNA reads as TGTGCCAGCACTTCCCAGGCTGAAGCTTTCTTT. Looking up the rest from reference TRBV28 and TRBJ1-1 gives the full variable domain: DVKVTQSSRYLVKRTGEKVFLECVQDMDHENMFWYRQDPGLGLRLIYFSYDVKMKEKGDIPEGYSVSREKKERFSLILESASTNQTSMYLCASTSQAEAFFGQGTRLTVV.

This rearrangement joins TRBV18 to TRBJ1-1; TRBD1 is a possible D gene (5 bases). The CDR3 is 15 amino acids. V dropped 3 bases and J dropped 6 bases, with 17 bases sitting between them. Looked up from germline, CDR1 is KGHSH and CDR2 is LQKENI. The CDR3 sequence is CASSPVGGWGSEAFF. The CDR3 DNA sequence: TGTGCCAGCTCACCGGTCGGAGGGTGGGGGTCTGAAGCTTTCTTT.